Listed below are T cell receptor beta chains from one sample, sequenced in a study of T cells in Graves' hyperthyroidism and ophthalmopathy. TCRdb used MiXCR to reprocess the multiplex PCR reads, holding one entry per CDR3 protein. The table records hundreds of thousands of distinct CDR3 sequences, less than 15% of them present only once. The sequenced material came from blood. Receptors originate from a young woman with Graves' hyperthyroidism. Each CDR3 is given with its conserved first and last residue. Each record gives: J gene, CDR3 length, V gene, CDR3 protein.

TRBJ2-7	14	TRBV10-3	CAISESTRAYEQYF
TRBJ1-1	12	TRBV4-1	CASRRGDTEAFF
TRBJ2-1	17	TRBV11-2	CASSLTGGRLQYNEQFF
TRBJ1-3	16	TRBV6-1	CASSYGGTSSGNTIYF
TRBJ2-5	17	TRBV13	CASSLGHSGTGQETQYF
TRBJ1-2	16	TRBV6-2/TRBV6-3	CASSYSPRGVSYGYTF
TRBJ2-3	17	TRBV30	CAWSVWPSGRATDTQYF
TRBJ2-1	16	TRBV4-3	CASSQARGSTYNEQFF
TRBJ1-1	15	TRBV4-3	CASSQDQGAGTEAFF
TRBJ2-1	15	TRBV29-1	CSVEFAGGPWDEQFF
TRBJ2-3	14	TRBV11-2	CASSLVPTTDTQYF
TRBJ2-6	19	TRBV6-5	CASSYSMGQSLSGANVLTF
TRBJ2-3	11	TRBV6-2/TRBV6-3	CASSLKVTQYF
TRBJ1-1	17	TRBV28	CASSWNKGGALNTEAFF
TRBJ1-2	14	TRBV20-1	CSARDFGGNYGYTF
TRBJ2-2	19	TRBV11-2	CASSTWALRLATETGELFF
TRBJ2-5	16	TRBV2	CASSESLIGSEETQYF
TRBJ1-2	14	TRBV5-1	CASSLSTANYGYTF
TRBJ1-4	16	TRBV3-1	CASSQDPGSRGEKLFF
TRBJ1-1	14	TRBV10-3	CAISGKGPNTEAFF
TRBJ2-7	15	TRBV27	CASSQGLAGIYEQYF
TRBJ1-1	15	TRBV12-3/TRBV12-4	CASSSRGGERTEAFF
TRBJ2-2	11	TRBV24-1	CATSSISRLFF
TRBJ1-2	16	TRBV18	CASSTGTGGANYGYTF
TRBJ2-3	18	TRBV4-2	CASSQALDWREATDTQYF
TRBJ2-6	11	TRBV12-3/TRBV12-4	CASSLGPVPNF
TRBJ2-3	12	TRBV28	CASGDSTDTQYF
TRBJ2-1	13	TRBV12-3/TRBV12-4	CASGPTRFGEQFF
TRBJ1-2	12	TRBV11-2	CASSFSSYGYTF
TRBJ2-1	14	TRBV7-8	CAGGIAGGPNEQFF
TRBJ2-3	19	TRBV18	CASSPLGVGLAGITDTQYF
TRBJ2-7	12	TRBV7-9	CASSFWVSEQYF
TRBJ2-1	17	TRBV7-9	CASTERSGMSSYNEQFF
TRBJ2-7	12	TRBV20-1	CSTSGIGYEQYF
TRBJ2-1	15	TRBV30	CAWTLGVGTYNEQFF
TRBJ2-1	12	TRBV7-2	CASSRQANEQFF
TRBJ2-1	15	TRBV29-1	CSVEGGPGQGNEQFF
TRBJ2-5	14	TRBV19	CASSIQGPQETQYF